The T cell receptor beta chain described here comes from a study of cytomegalovirus exposure and HLA in healthy donors. The study, taken as a whole, reports: Among TCR beta chains, those listed as cytomegalovirus-associated numbered about 160. A missense variant in DCLRE1C was later tied to TCR beta V- and J-gene trimming. Most subjects had HLA-A and HLA-B alleles reportedly predicted accurately by TCR beta sequences. The likely explanation for a cluster of highly shared sequence variants was sequencing artifact.

This clone was seen a handful of times. Antigen: not known. PCR involved 60 Vbeta and 13 Jbeta primers. Produced via immunoSEQ multiplex PCR; TCRdb's table is partial and in-frame only. Of roughly 180,000 clones in the sample, roughly 79% are singletons; the top ten hold roughly 1.3%. CDR1 SQVTM and CDR2 ANQGSEA come from the germline V gene. The CDR3 totals 13 residues. V dropped 6 bases and J dropped 1; count of bases not matched to a gene: 3. Sequenced: PBMCs. This TCR was sampled from a young man in good health and CMV-seronegative. The chain employs TRBV29-1 and TRBJ1-1; 9 nucleotides line up with TRBD1. CDR3 coding DNA: TGCAGCGTACAGACAGGGGGGAACACTGAAGCTTTCTTT. Protein: CSVQTGGNTEAFF. The variable domain in full, completed from reference TRBV29-1 and TRBJ1-1, reads SAVISQKPSRDICQRGTSLTIQCQVDSQVTMMFWYRQQPGQSLTLIATANQGSEATYESGFVIDKFPISRPNLTFSTLTVSNMSPEDSSIYLCSVQTGGNTEAFFGQGTRLTVV.